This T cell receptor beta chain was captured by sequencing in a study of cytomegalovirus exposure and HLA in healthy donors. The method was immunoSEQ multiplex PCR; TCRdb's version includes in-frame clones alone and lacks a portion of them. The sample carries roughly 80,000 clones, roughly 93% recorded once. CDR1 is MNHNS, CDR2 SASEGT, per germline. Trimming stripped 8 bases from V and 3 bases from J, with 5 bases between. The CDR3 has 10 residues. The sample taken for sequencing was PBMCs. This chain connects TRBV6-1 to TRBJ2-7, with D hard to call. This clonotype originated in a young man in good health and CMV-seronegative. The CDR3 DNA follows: TGTGCCAGCGCGAGCTACGAGCAGTACTTC. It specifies CASASYEQYF.